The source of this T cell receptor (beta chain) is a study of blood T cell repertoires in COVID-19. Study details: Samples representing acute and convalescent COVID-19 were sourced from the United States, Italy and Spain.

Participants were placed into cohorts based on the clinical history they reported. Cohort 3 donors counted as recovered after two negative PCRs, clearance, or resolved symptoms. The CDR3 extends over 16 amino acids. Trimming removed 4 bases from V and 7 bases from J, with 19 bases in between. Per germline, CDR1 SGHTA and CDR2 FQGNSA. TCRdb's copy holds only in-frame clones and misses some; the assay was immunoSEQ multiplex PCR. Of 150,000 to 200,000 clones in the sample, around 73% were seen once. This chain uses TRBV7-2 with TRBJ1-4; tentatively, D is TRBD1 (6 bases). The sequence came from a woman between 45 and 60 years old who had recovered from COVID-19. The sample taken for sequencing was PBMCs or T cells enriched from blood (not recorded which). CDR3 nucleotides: TGTGCCAGCAGCTCTTCCCCAGGGGCTCTAGGTGAAAAACTGTTTTTT. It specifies CASSSSPGALGEKLFF.